This T cell receptor beta chain was sequenced during a study of blood T cell repertoires in COVID-19. At the level of the study: Samples of COVID-19 (acute and convalescent) were obtained from the United States, Italy and Spain. T cells, B-cell-depleted T cells, or PBMCs supplied cDNA or gDNA.

Study processing details: Amplification of reference gene primers provided the estimated nucleated cell counts. Data came from immunoSEQ multiplex PCR; TCRdb stores just in-frame clones and leaves some out. For V, J and clone size, that table is used; D and trimming come from the DNA. The sample has about 160,000 clones; around 86% are singletons. The germline V gene encodes CDR1 KGHSH and CDR2 LQKENI. Germline trimming cut 3 bases from V and 7 bases from J; bases unmatched to any gene: 6. The CDR3 is made up of 15 amino acids. The gene calls are TRBV18 and TRBJ2-7; 13 bases agree with TRBD2. This clonotype was obtained from a man in his 70s who had recovered from COVID-19. The sequenced sample consisted of peripheral blood. CDR3 sequence: CASSPGTSGKGEQYF. In DNA, the CDR3 is TGTGCCAGCTCACCTGGGACTAGCGGGAAGGGAGAGCAGTACTTC.